This TCR beta chain was recovered during a study of siplizumab effects on memory and regulatory T cells. The protocol was immunoSEQ multiplex PCR, while the TCRdb copy is restricted to in-frame clones and leaves out a portion. The table has tens of thousands of clones, around 78% seen once. This CDR3 has 13 residues. Germline V lookup: CDR1 MNHEY, CDR2 SVGAGI. V lost 8 bases to trimming and J lost 7 bases, with 17 bases between them. This rearrangement joins TRBV6-5 to TRBJ1-2; D perhaps matches TRBD1 (5 bases). Sequencing was done on a sample of memory CD4+ T cells sorted from blood. The TCR sequence derives from a human donor in good health. Written as DNA, the CDR3 is TGTGCCAGCCACTCAGGCTTTAGGGGTGGCTACACCTTC. Amino acids: CASHSGFRGGYTF.